This T cell receptor (beta chain) derives from a study of T cell repertoires in cytomegalovirus infection. Unmatched junction bases numbered 8, after V lost 0 bases and J lost 7 bases. Germline values: CDR1 SGHTA, CDR2 FQGNSA. CDR3 length equals 16 residues. Via MiXCR, TCRdb re-called the reads, giving one row per CDR3 protein. The data show 57,000 or so distinct CDR3 sequences, 33% seen once. With respect to this clonotype: Its antigen is not identified.

Sequencing was performed on PBMCs, sequenced either directly or after in vitro stimulation (not recorded which). This sequence originates from a human donor in good health (CMV status not recorded). Some clones in this sample may be carry-over from other donors' samples. The gene calls are TRBV7-2 and TRBJ2-3; 9 positions match TRBD2. CDR3 sequence reads: CASSLAQAGGQYTQYF. In nucleotides, the CDR3 is TGTGCCAGCAGCTTAGCGCAGGCGGGGGGGCAATATACGCAGTATTTT.